This T cell receptor beta chain was profiled in a study of early T cells in non-severe SARS-CoV-2 infection. This clonotype was observed a few times. This CDR3 comprises 15 residues. Looked up from germline, CDR1 is SQVTM and CDR2 is ANQGSEA. The germline V and J ends were trimmed by 0 bases and 0 bases, with 12 bases remaining between them. Molecules of cDNA were individually given unique molecular identifiers that were attached to them. TCRdb re-called the 5' RACE reads with MiXCR, one entry per CDR3 protein. The table includes under 70,000 distinct CDR3 sequences, roughly 11% detected once. Sequenced input: whole blood. This chain uses TRBV29-1 with TRBJ2-7; D may be TRBD2 (6 bases). This clonotype originated in an adult who was a healthcare worker with PCR-confirmed SARS-CoV-2 infection or an uninfected control (not recorded which). In DNA form, the CDR3 reads TGCAGCGTTGAAGATCTTAGCGGCCACTCCTACGAGCAGTACTTC. It codes for CSVEDLSGHSYEQYF.